The clone carrying this T cell receptor beta chain was seen repeatedly, ten times or more. Its specificity is not known. Extraction also yielded germline DNA, while blood RNA was obtained from unsorted whole blood. The CDR3 is 14 residues long. Per germline, CDR1 MNHEY and CDR2 SVGAGI. Trimming left V 5 bases short and J 2 bases short, with 13 bases between. The sample belongs to a study of tumor-infiltrating lymphocytes in primary liver carcinoma. On the study more broadly: Aged between 30 and 69 years, the patients were men and women. Samples returned roughly 3.65 to 7.5 million productive TCRbeta reads, a yield that was similar across tissue types. General observations from the study: It was tumor-adjacent and tumor-blood pairs that overlapped less than tumor region pairs did. Blood's top-250-clone fraction was significantly lower than that of tumors (p = 0.039).

TCR beta cDNA was made from approximately 500 ng total RNA with a constant-region primer. Library construction for TCR beta comprised three nested multiplex PCR rounds performed with slightly modified ARM-PCR. TRBV1-TRBV30 forward primers paired with a C-beta reverse primer drove the first two PCR rounds, about 9 cycles each. One entry per CDR3 protein results from TCRdb running MiXCR on the multiplex PCR reads. This table has about 310,000 distinct CDR3 sequences, around three fifths appearing once. Sequences were obtained from peripheral blood. The rearrangement joins TRBV6-5 to TRBJ2-7; D gene uncertain. The source is a man in his forties or fifties with primary liver carcinoma and hepatitis B virus infection. CDR3 in DNA: TGTGCCAGCAGTCTAAGAAGCTCGACCTACGAGCAGTACTTC. It is translated as CASSLRSSTYEQYF.